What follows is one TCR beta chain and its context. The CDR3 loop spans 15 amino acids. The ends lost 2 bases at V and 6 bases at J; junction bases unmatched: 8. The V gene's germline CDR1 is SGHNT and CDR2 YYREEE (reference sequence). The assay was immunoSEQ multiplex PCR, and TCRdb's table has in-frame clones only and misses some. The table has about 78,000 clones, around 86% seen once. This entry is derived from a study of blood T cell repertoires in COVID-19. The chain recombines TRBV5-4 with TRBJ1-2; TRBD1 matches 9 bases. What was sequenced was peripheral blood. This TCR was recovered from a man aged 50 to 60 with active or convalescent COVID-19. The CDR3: CASSFGTGGNNGYTF. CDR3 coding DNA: TGTGCCAGCAGCTTTGGAACAGGGGGCAACAATGGCTACACCTTC.